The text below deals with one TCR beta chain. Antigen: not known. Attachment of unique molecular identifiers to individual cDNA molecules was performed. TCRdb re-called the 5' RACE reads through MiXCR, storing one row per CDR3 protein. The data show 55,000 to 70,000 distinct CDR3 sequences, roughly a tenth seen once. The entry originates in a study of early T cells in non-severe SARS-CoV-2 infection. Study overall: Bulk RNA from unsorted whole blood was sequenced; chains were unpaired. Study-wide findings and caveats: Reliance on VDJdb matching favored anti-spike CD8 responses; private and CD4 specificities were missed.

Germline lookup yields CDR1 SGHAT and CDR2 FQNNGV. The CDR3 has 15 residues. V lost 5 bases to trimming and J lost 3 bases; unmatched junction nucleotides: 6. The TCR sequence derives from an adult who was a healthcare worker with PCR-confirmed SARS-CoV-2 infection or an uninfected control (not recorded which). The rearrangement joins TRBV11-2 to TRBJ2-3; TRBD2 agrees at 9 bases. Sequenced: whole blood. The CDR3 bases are TGTGCCAGCAGCGGTAGCGGGAGAGGTACAGATACGCAGTATTTT. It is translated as CASSGSGRGTDTQYF.